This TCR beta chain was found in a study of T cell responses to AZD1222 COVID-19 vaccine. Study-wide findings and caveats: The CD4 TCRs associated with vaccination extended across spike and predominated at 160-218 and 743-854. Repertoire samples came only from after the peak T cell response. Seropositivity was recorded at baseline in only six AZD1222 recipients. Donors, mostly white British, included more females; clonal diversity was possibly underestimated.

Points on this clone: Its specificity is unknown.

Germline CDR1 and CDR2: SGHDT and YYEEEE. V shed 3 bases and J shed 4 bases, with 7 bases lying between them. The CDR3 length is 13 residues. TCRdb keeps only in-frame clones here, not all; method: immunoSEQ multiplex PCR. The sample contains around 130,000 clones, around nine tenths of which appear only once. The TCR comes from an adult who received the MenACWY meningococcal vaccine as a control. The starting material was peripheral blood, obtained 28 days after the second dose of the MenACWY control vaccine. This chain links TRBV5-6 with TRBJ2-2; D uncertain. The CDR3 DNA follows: TGTGCCAGCAGCTGGGTGGTCACCGGGGAGCTGTTTTTT. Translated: CASSWVVTGELFF.